This TCR beta chain was sequenced in a study of blood T cell repertoires in COVID-19. Across the whole study: PBMCs, B-cell-depleted T cells, or T cells were the source of the cDNA or gDNA that made up the material.

TCRdb's copy holds only in-frame clones and misses some; the assay was immunoSEQ multiplex PCR. The sample lists about 130,000 clones; approximately 88% were seen once. V dropped 2 bases and J dropped 6 bases, with 17 bases sitting between them. The CDR3 spans 15 residues. Germline values: CDR1 SGDLS, CDR2 YYNGEE. The sequenced sample consisted of peripheral blood. This chain joins TRBV9 and TRBJ2-5; D perhaps matches TRBD2 (5 bases). The sequence was collected from a middle-aged man with acute or convalescent COVID-19. For the CDR3, the DNA is TGTGCCAGCAGCGTTGCGGGTGGTGGGAAACAGACCCAGTACTTC. Its protein is CASSVAGGGKQTQYF.